The clone carrying this T cell receptor (beta chain) has at least ten counts. Its cognate antigen is unknown. The authors prepared the TCRbeta library with unique molecular identifiers. TCRdb recomputed calls from the PCR reads with MiXCR, one row per CDR3 protein. The repertoire holds about 170,000 distinct CDR3 sequences, with roughly 11% as singletons. These data are taken from a study of T-cell reconstitution after alpha-beta-depleted transplantation in children. Trimming removed 0 bases from V and 4 bases from J, with 16 bases in between. CDR1 is SGHRS, CDR2 YFSETQ, per germline. The CDR3 totals 16 residues. Findings and limits, study-wide: By one year post-transplant, T-cell counts and diversity largely arose from T cells that were newly produced. Several patients had high TCRbeta diversity at day 60; it came from surviving recipient T cells and thymic progenitors.

This specimen was PBMCs, taken before TCRalphabeta/CD19-depleted stem cell transplant. The TCR was taken from a boy between 2 and 15 years old with acute myeloid leukemia, due to receive a stem cell transplant. This sequence joins TRBV5-1 and TRBJ1-2, with a weak D call TRBD1 (5 bases). For the CDR3, the DNA is TGCGCCAGCAGCTTGGCCATGGGGCCACCTACCTATGGCTACACCTTC. Residues: CASSLAMGPPTYGYTF.